This TCR beta chain was found in a study of CD8 T cells in ankylosing spondylitis. This clonotype has a handful of counts. Its antigen is as yet unknown. As the method for making TCR beta libraries, quantitative 5'-RACE with molecular barcodes was used. One entry per CDR3 protein, called by TCRdb with MiXCR from the 5' RACE reads. The sample includes approximately 250,000 distinct CDR3 sequences, over 9.5% of them seen just once. Study findings and constraints: What seemed typical of ankylosing spondylitis blood was a TCR beta motif built from several highly homologous variants.

Germline CDR1 reads SGHNT; CDR2 reads YYREEE (reference sequence). Trimming cost V 6 bases and J 2 bases, with 11 bases left between them. There are 13 residues in the CDR3. Sequencing was performed on blood, either unsorted or a sorted T cell fraction (not recorded which). The gene calls are TRBV5-4 and TRBJ2-5; perhaps TRBD2 as D (5 bases). The receptor was isolated from a male donor with ankylosing spondylitis or in good health (not recorded which). Written as DNA, the CDR3 is TGTGCCAGCATGGGAGAAATGCAAGAGACCCAGTACTTC. Translated, it gives CASMGEMQETQYF. The full variable domain, in which reference TRBV5-4 and TRBJ2-5 provide the parts outside the CDR3, is ETGVTQSPTHLIKTRGQQVTLRCSSQSGHNTVSWYQQALGQGPQFIFQYYREEENGRGNFPPRFSGLQFPNYSSELNVNALELDDSALYLCASMGEMQETQYFGPGTRLLVL.